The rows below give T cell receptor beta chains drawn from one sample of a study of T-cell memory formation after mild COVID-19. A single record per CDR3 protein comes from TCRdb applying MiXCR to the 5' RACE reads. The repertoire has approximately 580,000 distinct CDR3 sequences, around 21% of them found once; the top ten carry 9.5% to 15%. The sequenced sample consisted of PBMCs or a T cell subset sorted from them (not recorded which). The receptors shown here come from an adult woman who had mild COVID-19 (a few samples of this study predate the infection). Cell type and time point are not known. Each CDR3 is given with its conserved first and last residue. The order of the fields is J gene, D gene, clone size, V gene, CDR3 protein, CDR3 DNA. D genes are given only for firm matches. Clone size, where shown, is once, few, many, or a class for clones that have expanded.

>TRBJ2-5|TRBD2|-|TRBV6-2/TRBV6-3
CASSYQTSGRVKGGQETQYF
TGTGCCAGCAGTTACCAGACTAGCGGGAGAGTTAAGGGGGGCCAAGAGACCCAGTACTTC
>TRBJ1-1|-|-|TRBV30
CAWTRAGTEAFF
TGTGCCTGGACACGAGCGGGCACTGAAGCTTTCTTT
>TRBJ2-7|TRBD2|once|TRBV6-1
CASSVRLAGTEQYF
TGTGCCAGCAGTGTTAGACTAGCGGGAACCGAGCAGTACTTC
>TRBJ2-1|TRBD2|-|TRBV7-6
CASSPAGTSGRASYNEQFF
TGTGCCAGCAGCCCCGCCGGGACTAGCGGGAGGGCCTCCTACAATGAGCAGTTCTTC
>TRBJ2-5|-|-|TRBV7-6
CASSLTASSETQYF
TGTGCCAGCAGCTTAACCGCTAGCAGCGAGACCCAGTACTTC
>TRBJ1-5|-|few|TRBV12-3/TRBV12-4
CASSPADTRGPNQPQHF
TGTGCCAGCAGCCCCGCCGACACGCGGGGACCCAATCAGCCCCAGCATTTT
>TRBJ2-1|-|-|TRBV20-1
CSASWTDYNEQFF
TGCAGTGCTAGTTGGACAGATTACAATGAGCAGTTCTTC
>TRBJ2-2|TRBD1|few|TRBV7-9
CASSFWTGPTGELFF
TGTGCCAGCAGCTTTTGGACAGGTCCCACCGGGGAGCTGTTTTTT
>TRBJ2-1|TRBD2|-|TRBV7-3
CASSLAGTSGSYNEQFF
TGTGCCAGCAGCTTGGCTGGGACTAGCGGGAGTTACAATGAGCAGTTCTTC
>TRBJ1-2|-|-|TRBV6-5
CASSYAGHGYTF
TGTGCCAGCAGTTACGCGGGGCATGGCTACACCTTC
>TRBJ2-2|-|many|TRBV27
CASSLQTVNTGELFF
TGTGCCAGCAGTCTTCAGACGGTGAACACCGGGGAGCTGTTTTTT
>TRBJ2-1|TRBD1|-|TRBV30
CAWTPGTGPVEQFF
TGTGCCTGGACTCCTGGGACAGGGCCGGTTGAGCAGTTCTTC
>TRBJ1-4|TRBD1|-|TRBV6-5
CASSYSGQGVEKLFF
TGTGCCAGCAGTTACTCAGGACAGGGGGTGGAAAAACTGTTTTTT
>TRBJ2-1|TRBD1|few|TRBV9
CASSVAAGTDAYNEQFF
TGTGCCAGCAGCGTAGCTGCTGGGACAGATGCCTACAATGAGCAGTTCTTC
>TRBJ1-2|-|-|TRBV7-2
CASSLERRADDTF
TGTGCCAGCAGCTTAGAACGCCGGGCCGATGACACCTTC
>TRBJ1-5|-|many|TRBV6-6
CASLGDIRNQPQHF
TGTGCCAGCTTGGGGGACATCCGGAATCAGCCCCAGCATTTT
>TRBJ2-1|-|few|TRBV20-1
CSASPARGPFYNEQFF
TGCAGTGCCAGCCCGGCACGGGGGCCCTTTTACAATGAGCAGTTCTTC
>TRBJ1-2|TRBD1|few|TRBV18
CASSPGTGTYGYTF
TGTGCCAGCTCACCGGGGACAGGGACCTATGGCTACACCTTC
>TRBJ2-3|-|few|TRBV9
CASSVATLSGTDTQYF
TGTGCCAGCAGCGTAGCTACCCTATCCGGCACAGATACGCAGTATTTT
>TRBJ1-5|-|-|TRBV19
CASSTRSFNQPQHF
TGTGCCAGTAGTACTAGGTCGTTCAATCAGCCCCAGCATTTT